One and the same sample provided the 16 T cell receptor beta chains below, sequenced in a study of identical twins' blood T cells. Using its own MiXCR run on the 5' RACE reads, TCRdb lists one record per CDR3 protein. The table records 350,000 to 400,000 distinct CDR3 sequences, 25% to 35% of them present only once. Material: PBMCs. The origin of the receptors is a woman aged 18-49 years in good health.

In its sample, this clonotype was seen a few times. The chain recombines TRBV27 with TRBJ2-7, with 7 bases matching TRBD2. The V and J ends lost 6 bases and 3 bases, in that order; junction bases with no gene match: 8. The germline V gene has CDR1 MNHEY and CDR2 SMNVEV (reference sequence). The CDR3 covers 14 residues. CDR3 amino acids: CASSRGREIYEQYF. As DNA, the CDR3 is TGTGCCAGCAGCCGAGGGCGGGAGATCTACGAGCAGTACTTC.

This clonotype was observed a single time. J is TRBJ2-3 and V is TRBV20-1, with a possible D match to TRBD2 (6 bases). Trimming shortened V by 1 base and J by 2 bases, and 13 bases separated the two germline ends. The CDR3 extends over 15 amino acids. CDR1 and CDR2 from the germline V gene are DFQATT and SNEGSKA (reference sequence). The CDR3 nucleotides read TGCAGTGCTAGAGTTGGGGGAGGACTCACAGATACGCAGTATTTT. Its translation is CSARVGGGLTDTQYF.

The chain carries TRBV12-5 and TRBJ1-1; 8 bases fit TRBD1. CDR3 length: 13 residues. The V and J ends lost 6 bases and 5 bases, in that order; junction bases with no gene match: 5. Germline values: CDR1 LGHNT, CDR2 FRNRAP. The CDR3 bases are TGTGCTAGTGGCTACAACAGGGGGACTGAAGCTTTCTTT. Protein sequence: CASGYNRGTEAFF.

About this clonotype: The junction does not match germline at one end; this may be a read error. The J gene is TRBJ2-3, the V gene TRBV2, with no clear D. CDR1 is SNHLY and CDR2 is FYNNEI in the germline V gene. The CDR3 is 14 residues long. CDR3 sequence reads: CASSEGIRTDTQYF. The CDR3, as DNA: TGTGCCAGCAGCGAAGGGATTCGGACAGATACGCAGTATTTT.

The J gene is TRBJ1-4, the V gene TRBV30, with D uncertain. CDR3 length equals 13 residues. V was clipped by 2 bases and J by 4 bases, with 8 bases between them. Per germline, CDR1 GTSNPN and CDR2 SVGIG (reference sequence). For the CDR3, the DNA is TGTGCCTGGAGTCGGCAGCATAATGAAAAACTGTTTTTT. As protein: CAWSRQHNEKLFF.

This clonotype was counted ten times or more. The CDR3 sequence is CASSLEREHTEAFF. The DNA for the CDR3 is TGCGCCAGCAGCCTAGAGAGGGAGCACACTGAAGCTTTCTTT. The V call is TRBV4-1, the J call TRBJ1-1, with D uncertain. Looked up from germline, CDR1 is MGHRA and CDR2 is YSYEKL. V shed 4 bases and J shed 3 bases, with 12 bases lying between them. The CDR3 is made up of 14 amino acids.

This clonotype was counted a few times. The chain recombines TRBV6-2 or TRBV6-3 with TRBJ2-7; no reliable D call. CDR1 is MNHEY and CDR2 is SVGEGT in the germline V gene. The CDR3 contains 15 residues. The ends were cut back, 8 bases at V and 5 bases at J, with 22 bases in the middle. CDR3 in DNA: TGTGCCAGCGTCAACTGGAAAGGAGTCTTCCACGAGCAGTACTTC. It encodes CASVNWKGVFHEQYF.

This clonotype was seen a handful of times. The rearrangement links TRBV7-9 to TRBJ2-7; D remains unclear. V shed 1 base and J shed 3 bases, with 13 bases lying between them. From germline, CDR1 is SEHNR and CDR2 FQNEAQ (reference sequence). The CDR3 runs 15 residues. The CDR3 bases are TGTGCCAGCAGCTTAGGCGGCGGTGCCTACTACGAGCAGTACTTC. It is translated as CASSLGGGAYYEQYF.

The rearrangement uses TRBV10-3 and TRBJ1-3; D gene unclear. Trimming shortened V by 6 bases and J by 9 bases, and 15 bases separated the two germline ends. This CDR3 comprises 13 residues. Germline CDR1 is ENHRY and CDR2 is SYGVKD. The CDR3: CAIRGTTGSTIYF. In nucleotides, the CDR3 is TGTGCCATCAGAGGCACCACCGGTAGCACCATATATTTT.

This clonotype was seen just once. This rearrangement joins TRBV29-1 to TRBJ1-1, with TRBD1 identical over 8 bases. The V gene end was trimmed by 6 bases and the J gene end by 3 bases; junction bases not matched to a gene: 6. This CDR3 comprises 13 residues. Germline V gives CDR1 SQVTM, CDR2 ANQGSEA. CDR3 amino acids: CSVGAGGYTEAFF. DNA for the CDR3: TGCAGCGTAGGAGCAGGGGGCTACACTGAAGCTTTCTTT. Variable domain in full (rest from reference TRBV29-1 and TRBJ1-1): SAVISQKPSRDICQRGTSLTIQCQVDSQVTMMFWYRQQPGQSLTLIATANQGSEATYESGFVIDKFPISRPNLTFSTLTVSNMSPEDSSIYLCSVGAGGYTEAFFGQGTRLTVV.

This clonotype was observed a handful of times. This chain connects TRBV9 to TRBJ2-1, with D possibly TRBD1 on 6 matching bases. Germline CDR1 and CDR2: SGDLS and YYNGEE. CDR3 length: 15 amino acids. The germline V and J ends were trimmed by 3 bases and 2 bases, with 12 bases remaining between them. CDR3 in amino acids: CASSAGVSPYNEQFF. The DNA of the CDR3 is TGTGCCAGCAGCGCAGGGGTTTCTCCCTACAATGAGCAGTTCTTC.

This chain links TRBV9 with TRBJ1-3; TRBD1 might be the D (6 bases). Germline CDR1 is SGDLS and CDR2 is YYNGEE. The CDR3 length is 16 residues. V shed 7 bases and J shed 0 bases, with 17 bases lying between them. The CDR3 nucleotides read TGTGCCAGCGGCTCCCGACAGGTTAGCTCTGGAAACACCATATATTTT. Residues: CASGSRQVSSGNTIYF.

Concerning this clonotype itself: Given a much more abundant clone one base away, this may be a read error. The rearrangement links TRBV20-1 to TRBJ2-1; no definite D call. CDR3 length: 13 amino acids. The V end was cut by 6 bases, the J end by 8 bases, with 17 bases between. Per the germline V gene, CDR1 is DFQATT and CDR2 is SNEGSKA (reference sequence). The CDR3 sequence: CSAPVPPFDEQFF. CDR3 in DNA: TGCAGTGCGCCAGTCCCACCTTTCGATGAGCAGTTCTTC.

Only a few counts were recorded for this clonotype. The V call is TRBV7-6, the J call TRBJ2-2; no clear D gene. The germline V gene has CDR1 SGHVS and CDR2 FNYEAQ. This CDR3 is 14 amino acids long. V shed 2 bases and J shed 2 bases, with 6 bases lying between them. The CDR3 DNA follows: TGTGCCAGCAGCTTAATCAGCAACACCGGGGAGCTGTTTTTT. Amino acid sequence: CASSLISNTGELFF. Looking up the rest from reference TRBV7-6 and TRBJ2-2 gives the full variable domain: GAGVSQSPRYKVTKRGQDVALRCDPISGHVSLYWYRQALGQGPEFLTYFNYEAQQDKSGLPNDRFSAERPEGSISTLTIQRTEQRDSAMYRCASSLISNTGELFFGEGSRLTVL.

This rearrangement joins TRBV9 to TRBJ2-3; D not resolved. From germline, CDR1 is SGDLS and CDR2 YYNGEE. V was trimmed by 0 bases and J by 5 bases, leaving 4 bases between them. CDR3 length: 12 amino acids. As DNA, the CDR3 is TGTGCCAGCAGCGTAGGCCGAGATACGCAGTATTTT. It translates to CASSVGRDTQYF.

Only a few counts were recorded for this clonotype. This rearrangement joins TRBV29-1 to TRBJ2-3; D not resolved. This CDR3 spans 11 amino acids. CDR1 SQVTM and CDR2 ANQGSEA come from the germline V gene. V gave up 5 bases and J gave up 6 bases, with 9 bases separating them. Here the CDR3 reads CSVLPVDTQYF. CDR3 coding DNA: TGCAGCGTTCTTCCCGTGGATACGCAGTATTTT.